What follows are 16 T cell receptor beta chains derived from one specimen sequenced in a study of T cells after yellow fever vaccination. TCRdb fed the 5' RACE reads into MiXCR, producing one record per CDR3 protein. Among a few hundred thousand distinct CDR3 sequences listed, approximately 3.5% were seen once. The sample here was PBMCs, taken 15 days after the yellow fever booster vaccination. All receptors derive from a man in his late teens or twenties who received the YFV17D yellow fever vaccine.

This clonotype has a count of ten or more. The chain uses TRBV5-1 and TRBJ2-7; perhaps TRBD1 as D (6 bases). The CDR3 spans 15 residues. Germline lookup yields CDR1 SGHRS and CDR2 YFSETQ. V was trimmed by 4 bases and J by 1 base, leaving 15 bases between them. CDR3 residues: CASSPDRSNSYEQYF. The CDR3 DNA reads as TGCGCCAGCAGCCCCGACAGGAGCAATTCCTACGAGCAGTACTTC.

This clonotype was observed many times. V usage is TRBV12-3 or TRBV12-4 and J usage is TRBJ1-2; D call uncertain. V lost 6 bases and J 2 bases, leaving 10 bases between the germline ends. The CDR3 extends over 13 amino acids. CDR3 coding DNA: TGTGCCAGCAGCCCACGCAGGAACTATGGCTACACCTTC. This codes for CASSPRRNYGYTF.

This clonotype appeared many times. CDR3 nucleotides: TGCAGCTTCGGGGCGGCGGGGACGGGCAATGAGCAGTTCTTC. It yields the protein CSFGAAGTGNEQFF. This chain connects TRBV29-1 to TRBJ2-1; TRBD2 might be the D (6 bases). This CDR3 contains 14 residues. Trimming took 8 bases from V and 6 from J, leaving 20 bases between them. CDR1 SQVTM and CDR2 ANQGSEA come from the germline V gene.

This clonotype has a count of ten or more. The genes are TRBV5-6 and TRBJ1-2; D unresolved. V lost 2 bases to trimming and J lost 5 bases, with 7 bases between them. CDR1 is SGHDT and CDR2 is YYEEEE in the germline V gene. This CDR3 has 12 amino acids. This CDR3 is CASSLTVYGYTF. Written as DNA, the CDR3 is TGTGCCAGCAGCTTAACCGTATATGGCTACACCTTC.

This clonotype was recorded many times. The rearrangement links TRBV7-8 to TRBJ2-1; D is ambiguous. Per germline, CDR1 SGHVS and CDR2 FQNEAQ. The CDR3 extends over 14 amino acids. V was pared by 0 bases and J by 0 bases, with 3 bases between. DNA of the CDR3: TGTGCCAGCAGCTTAGCAGGCTCCTACAATGAGCAGTTCTTC. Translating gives CASSLAGSYNEQFF.

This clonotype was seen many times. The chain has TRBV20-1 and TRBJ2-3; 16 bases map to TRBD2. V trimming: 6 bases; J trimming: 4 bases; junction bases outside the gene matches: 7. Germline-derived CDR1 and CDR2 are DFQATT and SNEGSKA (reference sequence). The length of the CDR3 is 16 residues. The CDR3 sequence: CSAHGTSGGAADTQYF. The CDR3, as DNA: TGCAGTGCCCACGGGACTAGCGGGGGGGCGGCAGATACGCAGTATTTT.

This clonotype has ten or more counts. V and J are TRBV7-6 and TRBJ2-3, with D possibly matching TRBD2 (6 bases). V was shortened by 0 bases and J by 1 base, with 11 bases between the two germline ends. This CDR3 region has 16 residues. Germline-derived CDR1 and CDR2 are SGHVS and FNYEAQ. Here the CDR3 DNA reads TGTGCCAGCAGCTTAGCGTGGGCTAGCGGCACAGATACGCAGTATTTT. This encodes CASSLAWASGTDTQYF.

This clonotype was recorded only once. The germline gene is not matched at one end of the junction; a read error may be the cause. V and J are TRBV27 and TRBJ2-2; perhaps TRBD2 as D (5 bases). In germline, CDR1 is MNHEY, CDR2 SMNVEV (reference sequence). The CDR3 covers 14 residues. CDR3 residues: CASSLGPATGELIF. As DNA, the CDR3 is TGTGCCAGCAGTTTAGGCCCAGCCACCGGGGAGCTGATTTTT.

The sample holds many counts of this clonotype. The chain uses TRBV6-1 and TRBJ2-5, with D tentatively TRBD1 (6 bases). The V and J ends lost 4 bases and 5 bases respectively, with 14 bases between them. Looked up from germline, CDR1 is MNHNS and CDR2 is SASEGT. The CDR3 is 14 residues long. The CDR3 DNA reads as TGTGCCAGCAGTGGGGGCACAGGGATGGAGACCCAGTACTTC. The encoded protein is CASSGGTGMETQYF.

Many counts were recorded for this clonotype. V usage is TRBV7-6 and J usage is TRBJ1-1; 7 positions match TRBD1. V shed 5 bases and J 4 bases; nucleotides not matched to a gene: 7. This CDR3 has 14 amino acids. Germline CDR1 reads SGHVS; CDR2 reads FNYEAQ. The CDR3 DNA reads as TGTGCCAGCAGCAAAGGAACAGGGGTCACTGAAGCTTTCTTT. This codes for CASSKGTGVTEAFF.

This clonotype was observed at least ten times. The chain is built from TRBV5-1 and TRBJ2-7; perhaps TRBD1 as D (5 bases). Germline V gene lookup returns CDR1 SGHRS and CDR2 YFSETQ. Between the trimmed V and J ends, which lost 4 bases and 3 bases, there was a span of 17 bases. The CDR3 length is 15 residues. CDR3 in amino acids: CASSLYDDRSYEQYF. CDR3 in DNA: TGCGCCAGCAGCCTCTATGACGACAGAAGCTACGAGCAGTACTTC.

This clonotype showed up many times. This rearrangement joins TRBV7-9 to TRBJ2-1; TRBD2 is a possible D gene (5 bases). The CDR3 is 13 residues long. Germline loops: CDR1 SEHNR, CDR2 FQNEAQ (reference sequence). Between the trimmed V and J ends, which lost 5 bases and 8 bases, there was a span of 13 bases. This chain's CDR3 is CASSGSKPDEQFF. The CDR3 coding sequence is TGTGCCAGCAGCGGGAGTAAGCCGGATGAGCAGTTCTTC.

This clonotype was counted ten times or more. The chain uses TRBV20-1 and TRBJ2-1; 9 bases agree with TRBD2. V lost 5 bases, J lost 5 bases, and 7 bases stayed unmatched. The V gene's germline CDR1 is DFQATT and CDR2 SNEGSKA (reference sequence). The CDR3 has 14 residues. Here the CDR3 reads CSADPGLAHNEQFF. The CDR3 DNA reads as TGCAGTGCTGACCCGGGACTAGCCCACAATGAGCAGTTCTTC.

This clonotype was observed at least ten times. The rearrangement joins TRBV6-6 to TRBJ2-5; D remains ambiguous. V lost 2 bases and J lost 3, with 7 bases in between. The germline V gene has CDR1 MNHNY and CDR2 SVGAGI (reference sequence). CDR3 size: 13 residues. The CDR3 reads CASSYGPEETQYF. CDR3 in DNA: TGTGCCAGCAGTTACGGGCCAGAAGAGACCCAGTACTTC.

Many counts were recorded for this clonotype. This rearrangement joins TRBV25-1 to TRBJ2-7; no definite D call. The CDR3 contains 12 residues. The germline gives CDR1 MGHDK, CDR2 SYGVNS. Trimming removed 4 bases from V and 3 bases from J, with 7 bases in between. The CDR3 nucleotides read TGTGCCAGCAGTGCCCTTATCTACGAGCAGTACTTC. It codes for CASSALIYEQYF.

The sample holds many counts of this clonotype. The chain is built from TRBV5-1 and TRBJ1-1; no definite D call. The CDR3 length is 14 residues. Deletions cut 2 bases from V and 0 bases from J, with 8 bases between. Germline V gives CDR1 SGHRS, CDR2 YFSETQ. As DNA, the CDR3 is TGCGCCAGCAGCTTCCATTCTCTGAACACTGAAGCTTTCTTT. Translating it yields CASSFHSLNTEAFF.